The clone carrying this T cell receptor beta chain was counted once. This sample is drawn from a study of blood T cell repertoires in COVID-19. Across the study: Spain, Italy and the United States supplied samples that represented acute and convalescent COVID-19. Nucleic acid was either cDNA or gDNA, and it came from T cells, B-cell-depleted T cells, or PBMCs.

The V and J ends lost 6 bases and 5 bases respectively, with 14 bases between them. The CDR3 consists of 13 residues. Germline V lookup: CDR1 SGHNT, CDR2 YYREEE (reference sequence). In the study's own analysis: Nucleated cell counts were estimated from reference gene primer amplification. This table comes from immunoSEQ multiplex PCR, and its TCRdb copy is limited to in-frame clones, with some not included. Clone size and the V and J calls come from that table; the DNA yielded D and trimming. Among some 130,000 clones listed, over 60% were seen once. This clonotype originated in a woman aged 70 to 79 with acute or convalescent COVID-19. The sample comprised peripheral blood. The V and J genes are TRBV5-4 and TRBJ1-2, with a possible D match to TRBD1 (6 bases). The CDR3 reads CASTPGRGYGYTF. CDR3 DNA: TGTGCCAGCACCCCTGGTAGGGGGTATGGCTACACCTTC.